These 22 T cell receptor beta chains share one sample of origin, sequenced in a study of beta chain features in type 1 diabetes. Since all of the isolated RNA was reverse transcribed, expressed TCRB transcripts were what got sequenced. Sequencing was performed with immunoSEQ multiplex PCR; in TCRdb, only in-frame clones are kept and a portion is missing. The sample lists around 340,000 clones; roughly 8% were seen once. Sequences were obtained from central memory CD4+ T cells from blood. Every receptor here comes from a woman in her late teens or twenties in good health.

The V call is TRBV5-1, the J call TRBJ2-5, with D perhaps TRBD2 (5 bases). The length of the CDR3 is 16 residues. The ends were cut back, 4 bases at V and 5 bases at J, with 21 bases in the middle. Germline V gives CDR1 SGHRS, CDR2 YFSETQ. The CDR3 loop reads CASSGRAASLGETQYF. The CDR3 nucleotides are TGCGCCAGCAGCGGACGAGCGGCGTCCCTAGGGGAGACCCAGTACTTC.

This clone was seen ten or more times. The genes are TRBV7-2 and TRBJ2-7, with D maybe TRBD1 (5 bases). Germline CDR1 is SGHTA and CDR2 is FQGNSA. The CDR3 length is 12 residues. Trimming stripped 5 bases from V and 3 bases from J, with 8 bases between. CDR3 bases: TGTGCCAGCAGCAAAGACAGCTACGAGCAGTACTTC. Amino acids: CASSKDSYEQYF.

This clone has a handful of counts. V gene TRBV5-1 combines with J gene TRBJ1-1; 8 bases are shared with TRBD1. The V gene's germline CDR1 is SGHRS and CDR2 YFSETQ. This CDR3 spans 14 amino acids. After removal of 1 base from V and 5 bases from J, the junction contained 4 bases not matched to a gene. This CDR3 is CASSLQGASTEAFF. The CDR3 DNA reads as TGCGCCAGCAGCTTGCAGGGGGCCAGTACTGAAGCTTTCTTT.

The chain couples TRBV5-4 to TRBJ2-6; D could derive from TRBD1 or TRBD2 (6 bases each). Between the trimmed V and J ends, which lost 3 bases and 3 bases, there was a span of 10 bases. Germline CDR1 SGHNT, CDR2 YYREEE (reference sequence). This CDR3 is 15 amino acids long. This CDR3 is CASSSGGFGANVLTF. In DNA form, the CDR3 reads TGTGCCAGCAGCTCCGGGGGCTTTGGGGCCAACGTCCTGACTTTC.

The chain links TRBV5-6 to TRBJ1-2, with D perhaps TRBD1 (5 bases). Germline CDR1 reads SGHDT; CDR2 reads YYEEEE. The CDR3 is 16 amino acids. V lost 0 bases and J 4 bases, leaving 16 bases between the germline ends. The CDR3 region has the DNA TGTGCCAGCAGCTTGGCGGGCGGGGGGACCAGCTATGGCTACACCTTC. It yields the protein CASSLAGGGTSYGYTF.

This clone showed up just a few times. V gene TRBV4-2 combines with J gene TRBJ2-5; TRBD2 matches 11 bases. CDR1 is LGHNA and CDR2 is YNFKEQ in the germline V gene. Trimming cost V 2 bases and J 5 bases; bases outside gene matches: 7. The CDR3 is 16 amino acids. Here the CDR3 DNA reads TGTGCCAGCAGCCAATCTCCGACTAGCGGGACGGAGACCCAGTACTTC. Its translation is CASSQSPTSGTETQYF.

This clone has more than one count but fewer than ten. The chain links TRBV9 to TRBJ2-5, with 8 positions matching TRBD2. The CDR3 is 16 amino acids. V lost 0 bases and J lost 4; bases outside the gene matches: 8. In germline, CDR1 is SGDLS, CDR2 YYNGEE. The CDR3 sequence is CASSVAIAGGVETQYF. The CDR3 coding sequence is TGTGCCAGCAGCGTAGCTATCGCCGGGGGGGTAGAGACCCAGTACTTC.

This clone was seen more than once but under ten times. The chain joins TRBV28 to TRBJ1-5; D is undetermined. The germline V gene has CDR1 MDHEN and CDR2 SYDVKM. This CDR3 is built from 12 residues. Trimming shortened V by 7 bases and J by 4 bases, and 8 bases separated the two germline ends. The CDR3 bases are TGTGCCAGCACTGAGGCTAATCAGCCCCAGCATTTT. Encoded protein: CASTEANQPQHF.

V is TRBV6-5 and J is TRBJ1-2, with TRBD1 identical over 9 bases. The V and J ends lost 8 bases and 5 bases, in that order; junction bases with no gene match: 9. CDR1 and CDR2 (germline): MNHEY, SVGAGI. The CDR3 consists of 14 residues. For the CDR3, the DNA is TGTGCCAGCCGACTCGGACAGGGGATTTATGGCTACACCTTC. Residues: CASRLGQGIYGYTF.

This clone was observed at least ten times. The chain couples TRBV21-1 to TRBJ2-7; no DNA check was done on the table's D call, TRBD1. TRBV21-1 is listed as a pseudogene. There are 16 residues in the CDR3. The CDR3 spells CASSNERTETSYEQYF. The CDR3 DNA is TGTGCCAGCAGCAACGAACGTACAGAGACCTCCTACGAGCAGTACTTC.

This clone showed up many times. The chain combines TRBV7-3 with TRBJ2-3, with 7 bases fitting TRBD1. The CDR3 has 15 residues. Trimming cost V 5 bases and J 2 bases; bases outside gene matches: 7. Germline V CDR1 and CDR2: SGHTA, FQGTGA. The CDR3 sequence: CASSLGQLNTDTQYF. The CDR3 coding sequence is TGTGCCAGCAGCCTGGGACAGCTCAACACAGATACGCAGTATTTT.

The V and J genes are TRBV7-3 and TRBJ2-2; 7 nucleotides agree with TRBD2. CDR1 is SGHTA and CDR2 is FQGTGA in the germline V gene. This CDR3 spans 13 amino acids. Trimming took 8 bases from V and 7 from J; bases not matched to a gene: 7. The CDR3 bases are TGTGCCAGCCGGGCGGGAGCCATCGGGGAGCTGTTTTTT. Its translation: CASRAGAIGELFF. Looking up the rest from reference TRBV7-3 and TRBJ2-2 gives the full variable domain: GAGVSQTPSNKVTEKGKYVELRCDPISGHTALYWYRQSLGQGPEFLIYFQGTGAADDSGLPNDRFFAVRPEGSVSTLKIQRTERGDSAVYLCASRAGAIGELFFGEGSRLTVL.

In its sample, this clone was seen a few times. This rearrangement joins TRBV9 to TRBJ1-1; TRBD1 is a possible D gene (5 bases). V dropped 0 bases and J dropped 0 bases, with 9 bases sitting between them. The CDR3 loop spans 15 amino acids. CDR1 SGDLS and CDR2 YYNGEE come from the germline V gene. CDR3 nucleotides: TGTGCCAGCAGCGTAGGTGGGACGGTGAACACTGAAGCTTTCTTT. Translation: CASSVGGTVNTEAFF.

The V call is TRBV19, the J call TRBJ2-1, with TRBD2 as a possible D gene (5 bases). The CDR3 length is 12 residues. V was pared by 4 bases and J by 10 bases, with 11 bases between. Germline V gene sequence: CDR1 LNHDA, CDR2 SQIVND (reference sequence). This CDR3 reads CASSREMREQFF. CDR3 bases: TGTGCCAGTAGTAGGGAGATGCGAGAGCAGTTCTTC.

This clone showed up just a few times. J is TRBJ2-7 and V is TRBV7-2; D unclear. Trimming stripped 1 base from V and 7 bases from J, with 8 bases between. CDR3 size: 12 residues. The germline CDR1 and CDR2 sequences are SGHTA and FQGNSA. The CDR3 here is CASSLVLREQYF. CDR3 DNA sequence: TGTGCCAGCAGCTTAGTCCTCCGGGAGCAGTACTTC.

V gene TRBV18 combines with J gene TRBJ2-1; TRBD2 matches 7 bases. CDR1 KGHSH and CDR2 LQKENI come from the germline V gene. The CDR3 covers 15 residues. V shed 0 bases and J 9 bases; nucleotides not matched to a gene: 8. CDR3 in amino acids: CASSPPSGGLGEQFF. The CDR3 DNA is TGTGCCAGCTCACCACCGTCGGGGGGTTTGGGTGAGCAGTTCTTC.

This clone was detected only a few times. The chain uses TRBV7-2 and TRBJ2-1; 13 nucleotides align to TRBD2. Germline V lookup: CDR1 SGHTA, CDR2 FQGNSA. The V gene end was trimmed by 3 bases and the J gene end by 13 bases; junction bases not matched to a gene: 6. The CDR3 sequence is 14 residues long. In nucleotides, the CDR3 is TGTGCCAGCAGCTTCCCCGGGACTAGCGGGAAACAGTTCTTC. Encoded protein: CASSFPGTSGKQFF.

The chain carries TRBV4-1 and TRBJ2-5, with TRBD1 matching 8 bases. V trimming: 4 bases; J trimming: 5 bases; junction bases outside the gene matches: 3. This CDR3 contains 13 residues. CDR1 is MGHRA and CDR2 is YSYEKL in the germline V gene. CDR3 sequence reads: CASSRWDRETQYF. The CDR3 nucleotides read TGCGCCAGCAGCCGCTGGGACAGGGAGACCCAGTACTTC.

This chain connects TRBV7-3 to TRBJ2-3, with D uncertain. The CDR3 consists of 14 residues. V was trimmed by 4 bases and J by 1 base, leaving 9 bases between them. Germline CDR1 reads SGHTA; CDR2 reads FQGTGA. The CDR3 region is CASSSTWGTDTQYF. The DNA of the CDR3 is TGTGCCAGCAGCTCCACTTGGGGCACAGATACGCAGTATTTT.

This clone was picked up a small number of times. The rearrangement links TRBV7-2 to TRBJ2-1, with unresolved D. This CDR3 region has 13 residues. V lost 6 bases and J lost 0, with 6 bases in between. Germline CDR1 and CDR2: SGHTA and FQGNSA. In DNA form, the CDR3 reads TGTGCCAGCAGGGGGAACTCCTACAATGAGCAGTTCTTC. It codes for CASRGNSYNEQFF.

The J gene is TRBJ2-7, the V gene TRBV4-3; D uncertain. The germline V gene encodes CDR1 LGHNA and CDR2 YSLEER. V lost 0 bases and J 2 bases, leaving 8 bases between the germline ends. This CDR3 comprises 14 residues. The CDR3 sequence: CASSQEKSAYEQYF. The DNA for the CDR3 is TGCGCCAGCAGCCAAGAAAAATCGGCCTACGAGCAGTACTTC.

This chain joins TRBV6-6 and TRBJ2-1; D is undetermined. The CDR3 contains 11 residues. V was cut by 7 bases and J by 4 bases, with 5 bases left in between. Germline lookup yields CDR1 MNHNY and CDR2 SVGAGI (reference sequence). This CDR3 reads CASTLYNEQFF. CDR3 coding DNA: TGTGCCAGCACCCTTTACAATGAGCAGTTCTTC.